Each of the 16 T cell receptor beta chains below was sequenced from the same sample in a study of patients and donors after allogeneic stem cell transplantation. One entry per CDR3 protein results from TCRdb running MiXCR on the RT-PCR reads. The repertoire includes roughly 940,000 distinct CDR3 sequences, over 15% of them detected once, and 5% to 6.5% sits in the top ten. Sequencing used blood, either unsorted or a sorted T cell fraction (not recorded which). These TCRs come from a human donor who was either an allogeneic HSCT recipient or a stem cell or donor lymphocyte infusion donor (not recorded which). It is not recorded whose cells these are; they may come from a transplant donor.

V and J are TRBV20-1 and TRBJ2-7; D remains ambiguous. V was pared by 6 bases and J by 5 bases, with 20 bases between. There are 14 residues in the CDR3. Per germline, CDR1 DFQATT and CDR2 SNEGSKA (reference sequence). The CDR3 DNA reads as TGCAGTGCCGACTTGGGTCTAGGGCAAGACGAGCAGTACTTC. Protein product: CSADLGLGQDEQYF.

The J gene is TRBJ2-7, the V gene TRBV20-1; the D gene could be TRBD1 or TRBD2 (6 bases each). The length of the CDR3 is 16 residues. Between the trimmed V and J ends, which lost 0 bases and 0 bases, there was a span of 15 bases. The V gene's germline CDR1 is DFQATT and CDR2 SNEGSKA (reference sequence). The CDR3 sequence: CSARDLREGGSYEQYF. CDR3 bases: TGCAGTGCTAGAGATCTTCGAGAGGGGGGCTCCTACGAGCAGTACTTC.

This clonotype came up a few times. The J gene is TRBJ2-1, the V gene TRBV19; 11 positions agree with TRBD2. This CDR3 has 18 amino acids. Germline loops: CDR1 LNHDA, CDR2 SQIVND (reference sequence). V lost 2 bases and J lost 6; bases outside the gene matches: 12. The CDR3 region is CASSISRPRLAGSNEQFF. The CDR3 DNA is TGTGCCAGTAGTATATCCCGCCCCCGACTAGCGGGAAGCAATGAGCAGTTCTTC.

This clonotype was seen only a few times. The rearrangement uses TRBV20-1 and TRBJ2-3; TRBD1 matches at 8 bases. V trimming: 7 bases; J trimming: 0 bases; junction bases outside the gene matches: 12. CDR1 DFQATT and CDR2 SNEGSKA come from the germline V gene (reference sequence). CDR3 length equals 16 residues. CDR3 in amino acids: CSVEVQGGKSTDTQYF. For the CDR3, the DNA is TGCAGTGTAGAAGTACAGGGGGGAAAAAGCACAGATACGCAGTATTTT.

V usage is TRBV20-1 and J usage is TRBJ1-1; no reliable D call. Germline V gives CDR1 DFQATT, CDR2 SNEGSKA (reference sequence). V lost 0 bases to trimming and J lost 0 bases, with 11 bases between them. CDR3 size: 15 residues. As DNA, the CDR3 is TGCAGTGCTAGAGATTCCGCGGGTGTGAACACTGAAGCTTTCTTT. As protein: CSARDSAGVNTEAFF.

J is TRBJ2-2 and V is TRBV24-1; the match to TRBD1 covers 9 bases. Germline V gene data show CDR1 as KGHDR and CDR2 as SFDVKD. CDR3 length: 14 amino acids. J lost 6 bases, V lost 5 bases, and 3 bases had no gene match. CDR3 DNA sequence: TGTGCCACCAGTGGGACAGGGGATCCCGGGGAGCTGTTTTTT. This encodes CATSGTGDPGELFF.

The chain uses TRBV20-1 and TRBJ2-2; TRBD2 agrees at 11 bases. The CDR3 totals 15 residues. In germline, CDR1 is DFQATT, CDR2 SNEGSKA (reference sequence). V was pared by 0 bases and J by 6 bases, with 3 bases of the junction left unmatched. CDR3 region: CSARDQLAGAGELFF. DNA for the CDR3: TGCAGTGCTAGAGATCAACTAGCGGGAGCCGGGGAGCTGTTTTTT.

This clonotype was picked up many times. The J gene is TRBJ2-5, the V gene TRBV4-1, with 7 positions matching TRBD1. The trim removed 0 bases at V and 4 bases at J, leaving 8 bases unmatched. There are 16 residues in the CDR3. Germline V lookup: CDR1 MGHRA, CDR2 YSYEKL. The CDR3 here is CASSQEETGSSETQYF. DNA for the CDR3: TGCGCCAGCAGCCAAGAGGAGACAGGGAGTTCAGAGACCCAGTACTTC.

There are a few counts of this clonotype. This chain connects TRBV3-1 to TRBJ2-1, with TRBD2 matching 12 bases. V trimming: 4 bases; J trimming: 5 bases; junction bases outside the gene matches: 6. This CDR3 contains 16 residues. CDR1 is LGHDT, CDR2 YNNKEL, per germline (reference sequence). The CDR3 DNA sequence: TGTGCCAGCAGCCCAGAGGGGACTAGCGGGCACAATGAGCAGTTCTTC. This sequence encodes CASSPEGTSGHNEQFF.

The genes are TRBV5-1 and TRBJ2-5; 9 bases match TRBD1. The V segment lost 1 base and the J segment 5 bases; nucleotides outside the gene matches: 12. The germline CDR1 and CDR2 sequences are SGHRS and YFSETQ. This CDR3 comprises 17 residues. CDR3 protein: CASSLPIQGARLETQYF. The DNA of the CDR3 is TGCGCCAGCAGCTTGCCCATACAGGGGGCGCGCTTGGAGACCCAGTACTTC. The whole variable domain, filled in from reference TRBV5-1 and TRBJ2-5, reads KAGVTQTPRYLIKTRGQQVTLSCSPISGHRSVSWYQQTPGQGLQFLFEYFSETQRNKGNFPGRFSGRQFSNSRSEMNVSTLELGDSALYLCASSLPIQGARLETQYFGPGTRLLVL.

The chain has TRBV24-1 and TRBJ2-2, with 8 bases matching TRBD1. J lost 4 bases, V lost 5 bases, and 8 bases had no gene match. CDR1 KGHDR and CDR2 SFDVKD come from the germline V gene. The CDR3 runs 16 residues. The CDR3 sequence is CATSATTGTGTGELFF. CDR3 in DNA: TGTGCCACCAGTGCTACTACAGGGACAGGCACCGGGGAGCTGTTTTTT.

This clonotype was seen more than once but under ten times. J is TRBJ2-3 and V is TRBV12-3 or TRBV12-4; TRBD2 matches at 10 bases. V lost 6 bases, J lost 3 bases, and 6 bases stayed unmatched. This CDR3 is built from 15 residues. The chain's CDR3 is CASSRRLAGTDTQYF. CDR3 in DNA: TGTGCCAGCAGCCGTAGACTAGCGGGTACAGATACGCAGTATTTT.

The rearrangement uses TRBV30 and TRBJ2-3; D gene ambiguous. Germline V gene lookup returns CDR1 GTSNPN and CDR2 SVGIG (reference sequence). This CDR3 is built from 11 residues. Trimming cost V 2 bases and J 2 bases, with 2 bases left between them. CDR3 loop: CAWSSTDTQYF. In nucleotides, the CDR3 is TGTGCCTGGAGTTCCACAGATACGCAGTATTTT. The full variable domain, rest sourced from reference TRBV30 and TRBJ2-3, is SQTIHQWPATLVQPVGSPLSLECTVEGTSNPNLYWYRQAAGRGLQLLFYSVGIGQISSEVPQNLSASRPQDRQFILSSKKLLLSDSGFYLCAWSSTDTQYFGPGTRLTVL.

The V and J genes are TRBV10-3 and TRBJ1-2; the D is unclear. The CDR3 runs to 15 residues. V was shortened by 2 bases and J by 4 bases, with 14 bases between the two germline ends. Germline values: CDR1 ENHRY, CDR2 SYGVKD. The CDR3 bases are TGTGCCATCAGTGAGGTGGCGTCTCCTACCTATGGCTACACCTTC. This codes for CAISEVASPTYGYTF.

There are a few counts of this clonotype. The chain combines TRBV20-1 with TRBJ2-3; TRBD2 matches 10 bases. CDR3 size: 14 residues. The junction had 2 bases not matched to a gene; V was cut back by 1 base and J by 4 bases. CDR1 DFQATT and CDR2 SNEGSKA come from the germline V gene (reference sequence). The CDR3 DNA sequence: TGCAGTGCTAGAGTAGCGGGGGGCCCAGATACGCAGTATTTT. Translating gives CSARVAGGPDTQYF.

CDR3 region: CSATRGGRRNEQYF. The DNA for the CDR3 is TGCAGTGCGACGCGAGGGGGCAGAAGGAACGAGCAGTACTTC. This rearrangement joins TRBV20-1 to TRBJ2-7, with 7 bases lining up with TRBD1. CDR3 length: 14 residues. V gave up 6 bases and J gave up 5 bases; unmatched junction bases: 13. Germline CDR1 DFQATT, CDR2 SNEGSKA (reference sequence).